A single sample is the source of the 24 T cell receptor beta chains below, sequenced in a study of blood T cell repertoires in COVID-19. Some clones are missing from TCRdb's copy, which holds only in-frame ones; the method was immunoSEQ multiplex PCR. The repertoire includes 95,000 to 150,000 clones, around 86% of them detected once, and under 30% sits in the top ten. The sequencing input was peripheral blood. The receptors were sampled from a woman in her seventies with acute or convalescent COVID-19.

This clone occurred once. This sequence joins TRBV14 and TRBJ2-1, with TRBD2 as a possible D gene (6 bases). The CDR3 extends over 14 amino acids. CDR1 is SGHDN and CDR2 is FVKESK in the germline V gene. With 4 bases removed from V and 10 bases from J, the gap between germline ends came to 17 bases. CDR3 DNA: TGTGCCAGCAGCCCGATGGAGGGGAAGGTAGAGCAGTTCTTC. Protein: CASSPMEGKVEQFF.

The chain couples TRBV12-3 or TRBV12-4 to TRBJ2-7, with 8 nucleotides matching TRBD2. CDR3 size: 11 residues. V shed 5 bases and J 7 bases; nucleotides not matched to a gene: 1. The DNA for the CDR3 is TGTGCCAGCAGTCGGGGGGGGGAGCAGTACTTC. This gives the protein CASSRGGEQYF.

The chain has TRBV15 and TRBJ2-5, with 7 bases identical to TRBD1. This CDR3 has 14 residues. CDR1 and CDR2 from the germline V gene are LNHNV and YYDKDF (reference sequence). Trimming removed 5 bases from V and 3 bases from J; junction bases left unmatched: 6. DNA of the CDR3: TGTGCCACCAGCCCTTATGGGACAGAAGAGACCCAGTACTTC. As protein: CATSPYGTEETQYF.

The V and J genes are TRBV3-1 (or the pseudogene TRBV3-2) and TRBJ2-5; no firm D call. V lost 1 base and J lost 5, with 8 bases in between. The CDR3 has 13 amino acids. Germline CDR1 is LGHDT and CDR2 is YNNKEL (reference sequence). CDR3 in DNA: TGTGCCAGCAGCCAAGCCTCAGGTGAGACCCAGTACTTC. Its translation: CASSQASGETQYF.

This chain links TRBV9 with TRBJ1-2; weak D call: TRBD1 (5 bases). Trimming stripped 3 bases from V and 2 bases from J, with 11 bases between. Per germline, CDR1 SGDLS and CDR2 YYNGEE. The CDR3 sequence is 14 residues long. CDR3 DNA: TGTGCCAGCAGCGCGGGGGGTAGGAACTATGGCTACACCTTC. Its translation: CASSAGGRNYGYTF.

CDR3 DNA: TGTGCCAGCAGCCCCCCCGGGAGTGCTGGGGGCTACACCTTC. Translation gives CASSPPGSAGGYTF. The rearrangement links TRBV6-5 to TRBJ1-2; D is undetermined. This CDR3 is built from 14 residues. CDR1 and CDR2 (germline): MNHEY, SVGAGI. Between the trimmed V and J ends, which lost 6 bases and 8 bases, there was a span of 19 bases.

This sequence joins TRBV9 and TRBJ1-4; D not certain. The V end was cut by 0 bases, the J end by 8 bases, with 17 bases between. Germline CDR1 and CDR2: SGDLS and YYNGEE. This CDR3 has 16 residues. CDR3 loop: CASSVGALGSGEKLFF. Here the CDR3 DNA reads TGTGCCAGCAGCGTAGGAGCCCTGGGTTCGGGGGAAAAACTGTTTTTT.

This chain joins TRBV9 and TRBJ1-2, with D possibly being TRBD1 (6 bases). The CDR3 spans 18 residues. CDR1 SGDLS and CDR2 YYNGEE come from the germline V gene. Trimming shortened V by 4 bases and J by 4 bases, and 26 bases separated the two germline ends. This CDR3 is CASSMAGTIINRSYGYTF. CDR3 sequence (DNA): TGTGCCAGCAGCATGGCTGGGACAATCATAAATCGTAGCTATGGCTACACCTTC.

The chain employs TRBV19 and TRBJ1-2; D is possibly TRBD1 (6 bases). V gave up 3 bases and J gave up 8 bases, with 13 bases separating them. Looked up from germline, CDR1 is LNHDA and CDR2 is SQIVND (reference sequence). The CDR3 is 13 amino acids. This CDR3 reads CASSIGTPGGYTF. CDR3 DNA: TGTGCCAGTAGTATCGGGACACCGGGAGGCTACACCTTC.

The chain links TRBV7-9 to TRBJ1-4, with D perhaps matching TRBD1 (5 bases). CDR1 SEHNR and CDR2 FQNEAQ come from the germline V gene (reference sequence). The CDR3 runs to 14 residues. V was shortened by 8 bases and J by 8 bases, with 18 bases between the two germline ends. This CDR3 reads CASRPVGGPEKLFF. CDR3 DNA sequence: TGTGCCAGCCGGCCGGTGGGGGGACCGGAAAAACTGTTTTTT. Filled out from reference TRBV7-9 and TRBJ1-4, the complete variable domain reads DTGVSQNPRHKITKRGQNVTFRCDPISEHNRLYWYRQTLGQGPEFLTYFQNEAQLEKSRLLSDRFSAERPKGSFSTLEIQRTEQGDSAMYLCASRPVGGPEKLFFGSGTQLSVL.

The CDR3 spells CASSPFGQGAGEKLFF. The CDR3 DNA reads TGTGCCAGCTCACCCTTCGGACAGGGGGCCGGGGAAAAACTGTTTTTT. The chain employs TRBV18 and TRBJ1-4; the match to TRBD1 covers 11 bases. The germline V gene encodes CDR1 KGHSH and CDR2 LQKENI. The CDR3 runs to 16 residues. V gave up 3 bases and J gave up 8 bases; unmatched junction bases: 8.

The rearrangement uses TRBV19 and TRBJ1-1, with D possibly TRBD1 on 5 matching bases. CDR1 is LNHDA, CDR2 SQIVND, per germline (reference sequence). Trimming shortened V by 1 base and J by 1 base, and 13 bases separated the two germline ends. The CDR3 spans 16 residues. CDR3 coding DNA: TGTGCCAGTAGTATAGGGGGCGTAGACCAGAACACTGAAGCTTTCTTT. Protein sequence: CASSIGGVDQNTEAFF. The variable domain in full, completed from reference TRBV19 and TRBJ1-1, reads DGGITQSPKYLFRKEGQNVTLSCEQNLNHDAMYWYRQDPGQGLRLIYYSQIVNDFQKGDIAEGYSVSREKKESFPLTVTSAQKNPTAFYLCASSIGGVDQNTEAFFGQGTRLTVV.

This clone was detected only a few times. CDR3 DNA sequence: TGTGCCAGCAGCCAAGCAGGGTTCAGCGGGAGTATATCCTATAATTCACCCCTCCACTTT. It specifies CASSQAGFSGSISYNSPLHF. The V and J genes are TRBV3-1 (or the pseudogene TRBV3-2) and TRBJ1-6; D perhaps matches TRBD1 (5 bases). This CDR3 comprises 20 residues. The germline V gene encodes CDR1 LGHDT and CDR2 YNNKEL (reference sequence). Trimming left V 1 base short and J 1 base short, with 20 bases between.

The V gene is TRBV28, the J gene TRBJ2-5, with D possibly matching TRBD1 (5 bases). The CDR3 consists of 16 residues. The germline V and J ends were trimmed by 2 bases and 7 bases, with 20 bases remaining between them. Germline CDR1 is MDHEN and CDR2 is SYDVKM. This CDR3 is CASSLGVAGSLRTQYF. CDR3 in DNA: TGTGCCAGCAGTTTAGGGGTGGCAGGGTCGTTGCGGACCCAGTACTTC.

J is TRBJ1-3 and V is TRBV13; 9 bases align to TRBD1. Germline assignment: CDR1 PRHDT and CDR2 FYEKMQ (reference sequence). V lost 4 bases, J lost 1 base, and 23 bases stayed unmatched. This CDR3 has 22 amino acids. CDR3 in amino acids: CASSSTIVRVSGDRDSGNTIYF. The CDR3, as DNA: TGTGCCAGCAGCTCAACTATAGTTAGGGTGTCGGGGGACAGGGATTCTGGAAACACCATATATTTT.

The V and J genes are TRBV28 and TRBJ1-5, with 9 bases fitting TRBD1. The CDR3 runs 15 residues. CDR1 and CDR2 from the germline V gene are MDHEN and SYDVKM. The V gene end was trimmed by 3 bases and the J gene end by 7 bases; junction bases not matched to a gene: 7. CDR3 sequence reads: CASSFGQGFRQPQHF. The CDR3 DNA sequence: TGTGCCAGCAGTTTTGGACAGGGGTTTAGGCAGCCCCAGCATTTT.

This sequence joins TRBV30 and TRBJ1-3, with TRBD1 matching 7 bases. CDR1 and CDR2 from the germline V gene are GTSNPN and SVGIG (reference sequence). The CDR3 has 14 amino acids. J lost 9 bases, V lost 3 bases, and 11 bases had no gene match. The CDR3: CAWRTTGNRGTIYF. CDR3 nucleotide sequence: TGTGCCTGGAGGACGACAGGGAACCGTGGCACCATATATTTT.

This clone was detected a few times. The V gene is TRBV28, the J gene TRBJ2-7; 7 positions match TRBD2. Germline assignment: CDR1 MDHEN and CDR2 SYDVKM. The CDR3 extends over 14 amino acids. V shed 7 bases and J 6 bases; nucleotides not matched to a gene: 12. The DNA for the CDR3 is TGTGCCAGCAACCTCCCGCGGGGCGGGAGCGAGCAGTACTTC. Translation: CASNLPRGGSEQYF.

V gene TRBV5-1 combines with J gene TRBJ2-3; D perhaps matches TRBD2 (5 bases). In germline, CDR1 is SGHRS, CDR2 YFSETQ. Trimming left V 4 bases short and J 1 base short, with 10 bases between. The length of the CDR3 is 14 residues. The CDR3 sequence: CASSQDGGTDTQYF. The CDR3, as DNA: TGCGCCAGCAGCCAGGACGGGGGCACAGATACGCAGTATTTT.

This clone was seen once. This rearrangement joins TRBV5-1 to TRBJ2-5; D remains unclear. Germline assignment: CDR1 SGHRS and CDR2 YFSETQ. This CDR3 is 11 amino acids long. V was cut by 4 bases and J by 2 bases, with 3 bases left in between. CDR3 sequence (DNA): TGCGCCAGCAGCCTGCAAGAGACCCAGTACTTC. This encodes CASSLQETQYF.

The sample holds one count of this clone. The rearrangement joins TRBV19 to TRBJ1-4; 7 nucleotides line up with TRBD1. With V trimmed by 5 bases and J by 4 bases, 7 bases remained unmatched. Germline values: CDR1 LNHDA, CDR2 SQIVND (reference sequence). The CDR3 loop spans 15 amino acids. CDR3 nucleotides: TGTGCCAGTAGTGCCCAAGGGGGCGTTAATGAAAAACTGTTTTTT. Translating gives CASSAQGGVNEKLFF.

The rearrangement uses TRBV11-2 and TRBJ1-5; D is possibly TRBD1 (6 bases). This CDR3 comprises 14 residues. The V gene's germline CDR1 is SGHAT and CDR2 FQNNGV. Trimming took off 4 bases at V and 3 bases at J, with 10 bases between the two ends. CDR3 protein: CASSSTGNNQPQHF. The CDR3 nucleotides read TGTGCCAGCAGCTCTACAGGGAACAATCAGCCCCAGCATTTT.

The V call is TRBV5-1, the J call TRBJ1-5, with 8 bases matching TRBD1. The ends lost 4 bases at V and 3 bases at J; junction bases unmatched: 3. The CDR3 spans 14 residues. CDR1 is SGHRS, CDR2 YFSETQ, per germline. CDR3 residues: CASSPTGVNQPQHF. Written as DNA, the CDR3 is TGCGCCAGCAGCCCGACAGGGGTCAATCAGCCCCAGCATTTT.

The chain couples TRBV19 to TRBJ2-2; 11 nucleotides line up with TRBD2. CDR1 and CDR2 (germline): LNHDA, SQIVND (reference sequence). Trimming cost V 9 bases and J 2 bases; bases outside gene matches: 5. The CDR3 sequence is 15 residues long. CDR3 DNA sequence: TGTGCCAGCCGTACTAGCGGGGGTAACACCGGGGAGCTGTTTTTT. Its protein is CASRTSGGNTGELFF. The whole variable domain, remainder taken from reference TRBV19 and TRBJ2-2, is DGGITQSPKYLFRKEGQNVTLSCEQNLNHDAMYWYRQDPGQGLRLIYYSQIVNDFQKGDIAEGYSVSREKKESFPLTVTSAQKNPTAFYLCASRTSGGNTGELFFGEGSRLTVL.